Each of the 25 T cell receptor beta chains below was sequenced from the same sample in a study of STAT5B mutations in CD4+ large granular lymphocyte leukemia. Clones were sequenced by immunoSEQ multiplex PCR, and TCRdb holds only the in-frame ones, with some missing. The sample holds approximately 49,000 clones; approximately 70% are singletons and the top ten take more than 1.5%. The sample was CD4+ T cells from blood buffy coats. These receptors all stem from a human donor in good health.

The chain has TRBV5-4 and TRBJ2-6; the D gene is possibly TRBD2 (5 bases). CDR3 length equals 17 residues. In germline, CDR1 is SGHNT, CDR2 YYREEE (reference sequence). Trimming shortened V by 0 bases and J by 8 bases, and 18 bases separated the two germline ends. The CDR3 here is CASSLGEGLLTTNVLTF. The CDR3 bases are TGTGCCAGCAGCTTGGGAGAGGGCCTACTGACCACCAACGTCCTGACTTTC.

The chain carries TRBV6-1 and TRBJ2-5; 9 bases are shared with TRBD1. V dropped 3 bases and J dropped 1; count of bases not matched to a gene: 3. There are 15 residues in the CDR3. CDR1 is MNHNS, CDR2 SASEGT, per germline. Here the CDR3 reads CASSDEGQGQETQYF. Here the CDR3 DNA reads TGTGCCAGCAGTGACGAGGGACAGGGCCAAGAGACCCAGTACTTC.

This chain uses TRBV30 with TRBJ1-6; no clear D. CDR3 size: 13 residues. The V end was cut by 3 bases, the J end by 5 bases, with 8 bases between. Looked up from germline, CDR1 is GTSNPN and CDR2 is SVGIG (reference sequence). For the CDR3, the DNA is TGTGCCTGGAGGTATAGGGATAATTCACCCCTCCACTTT. It yields the protein CAWRYRDNSPLHF.

The gene calls are TRBV6-6 and TRBJ2-2; D tentatively reads TRBD1 or TRBD2 (5 bases each). Per the germline V gene, CDR1 is MNHNY and CDR2 is SVGAGI (reference sequence). Deletions cut 5 bases from V and 6 bases from J, with 7 bases between. The CDR3 sequence is 12 residues long. The CDR3 is CASSGGAGELFF. The CDR3 region has the DNA TGTGCCAGCAGTGGGGGAGCCGGGGAGCTGTTTTTT.

On this clone itself: Other DNA sequences from this sample encode an identical CDR3 as well. This CDR3 reads CASSSTWGNQPQHF. CDR3 bases: TGTGCCAGTAGCTCCACTTGGGGCAATCAGCCCCAGCATTTT. This chain links TRBV19 with TRBJ1-5; D is unclear. Trimming left V 6 bases short and J 2 bases short, with 11 bases between. The CDR3 length is 14 residues. Germline CDR1 reads LNHDA; CDR2 reads SQIVND (reference sequence).

Only one count was recorded for this clone. The chain uses TRBV5-4 and TRBJ2-3, with 7 nucleotides matching TRBD2. The CDR3 covers 15 residues. Germline V gives CDR1 SGHNT, CDR2 YYREEE (reference sequence). V lost 5 bases to trimming and J lost 5 bases; unmatched junction nucleotides: 11. CDR3 residues: CASSNGGWKGDTQYF. The CDR3 nucleotides are TGTGCCAGCAGTAACGGGGGGTGGAAGGGAGATACGCAGTATTTT.

The chain combines TRBV28 with TRBJ2-1; D is uncertain. V lost 9 bases to trimming and J lost 10 bases, with 25 bases between them. There are 15 residues in the CDR3. Germline loops: CDR1 MDHEN, CDR2 SYDVKM. The CDR3 sequence: CASRLSRRAFMEQFF. Here the CDR3 DNA reads TGTGCCAGTCGACTCTCGCGACGGGCATTTATGGAGCAGTTCTTC.

V usage is TRBV5-1 and J usage is TRBJ2-7; tentative D call: TRBD1 (6 bases). The V gene lost 6 bases and the J gene lost 2 bases, with 15 bases spanning the gap. Germline V gene lookup returns CDR1 SGHRS and CDR2 YFSETQ. CDR3 length: 14 residues. CDR3 bases: TGCGCCAGCAACGAAGGGGGTAATACCTACGAGCAGTACTTC. Encoded protein: CASNEGGNTYEQYF.

The V gene is TRBV5-1, the J gene TRBJ2-1; 10 bases line up with TRBD2. J was trimmed by 9 bases and V by 3 bases; bases with no gene match: 18. CDR1 is SGHRS, CDR2 YFSETQ, per germline. The CDR3 is 18 residues long. The CDR3 bases are TGCGCCAGCAGCTCCCCTTCGGCGTCTAGCGGGGGAACAGGTGAGCAGTTCTTC. As protein: CASSSPSASSGGTGEQFF. Full variable domain (outside the CDR3, taken from reference TRBV5-1 and TRBJ2-1): KAGVTQTPRYLIKTRGQQVTLSCSPISGHRSVSWYQQTPGQGLQFLFEYFSETQRNKGNFPGRFSGRQFSNSRSEMNVSTLELGDSALYLCASSSPSASSGGTGEQFFGPGTRLTVL.

The J gene is TRBJ1-1, the V gene TRBV6-1; D is possibly TRBD1 (5 bases). This CDR3 region has 14 residues. Trimming left V 8 bases short and J 0 bases short, with 13 bases between. Germline-derived CDR1 and CDR2 are MNHNS and SASEGT. The CDR3 spells CASPNTDMNTEAFF. In DNA form, the CDR3 reads TGTGCCAGCCCAAACACGGACATGAACACTGAAGCTTTCTTT.

This clone was recorded once. The V and J genes are TRBV30 and TRBJ1-5; 7 positions agree with TRBD1. This CDR3 spans 13 amino acids. Germline V gives CDR1 GTSNPN, CDR2 SVGIG (reference sequence). V lost 2 bases to trimming and J lost 4 bases; unmatched junction nucleotides: 2. CDR3: CAWSPQGNQPQHF. The CDR3, as DNA: TGTGCCTGGAGTCCACAGGGGAATCAGCCCCAGCATTTT.

CDR3 nucleotides: TGTGCCAGCAGCTTAGCAGCGGCCCTGGGGACGCAGTATTTT. Translating it yields CASSLAAALGTQYF. This rearrangement joins TRBV11-1 to TRBJ2-3, with D possibly matching TRBD2 (5 bases). The CDR3 has 14 residues. The V gene lost 0 bases and the J gene lost 9 bases, with 13 bases spanning the gap. The V gene's germline CDR1 is SGHAT and CDR2 FQDESV (reference sequence).

The count of this clone is one. This rearrangement joins TRBV7-2 to TRBJ1-1; D is possibly TRBD1 (5 bases). The CDR3 is 13 residues long. Between the trimmed V and J ends, which lost 5 bases and 2 bases, there was a span of 9 bases. Germline V CDR1 and CDR2: SGHTA, FQGNSA. The CDR3, as DNA: TGTGCCAGCAGCATGGGGGTTAACACTGAAGCTTTCTTT. Translated, it gives CASSMGVNTEAFF. The full variable domain, its missing parts supplied by reference TRBV7-2 and TRBJ1-1, is GAGVSQSPSNKVTEKGKDVELRCDPISGHTALYWYRQSLGQGLEFLIYFQGNSAPDKSGLPSDRFSAERTGGSVSTLTIQRTQQEDSAVYLCASSMGVNTEAFFGQGTRLTVV.

This clone was found a few times. CDR3 DNA: TGTGCCAGCAGTTCGAGTACTAGCGCCCAAGAGACCCAGTACTTC. As protein: CASSSSTSAQETQYF. The rearrangement uses TRBV28 and TRBJ2-5; 7 positions match TRBD2. Per germline, CDR1 MDHEN and CDR2 SYDVKM. This CDR3 has 15 residues. The V gene end was trimmed by 4 bases and the J gene end by 1 base; junction bases not matched to a gene: 6.

This clone has a handful of counts. J is TRBJ1-5 and V is TRBV10-3; D remains unclear. V lost 0 bases, J lost 7 bases, and 10 bases lay in between. This CDR3 region has 14 residues. Germline lookup yields CDR1 ENHRY and CDR2 SYGVKD. CDR3 bases: TGTGCCATCAGTGAGTCAAGGGTCGGGCAGCCCCAGCATTTT. It codes for CAISESRVGQPQHF.

This clone was observed a handful of times. This sequence joins TRBV6-6 and TRBJ2-5, with D unclear. The germline V and J ends were trimmed by 4 bases and 3 bases, with 9 bases remaining between them. In germline, CDR1 is MNHNY, CDR2 SVGAGI (reference sequence). The CDR3 extends over 13 amino acids. The CDR3 DNA is TGTGCCAGCAGTTCCCTGGGTAAAGAGACCCAGTACTTC. This codes for CASSSLGKETQYF.

V and J are TRBV6-5 and TRBJ2-6, with D uncertain. This CDR3 is built from 15 residues. The germline CDR1 and CDR2 sequences are MNHEY and SVGAGI. The V end was cut by 6 bases, the J end by 2 bases, with 11 bases between. Here the CDR3 DNA reads TGTGCCAGCAGGCGGTTTGACACTGGGGCCAACGTCCTGACTTTC. Translated, it gives CASRRFDTGANVLTF.

CDR3 in DNA: TGTGCCAGCACCTGGACAGGGGGAAGCTCACCCCTCCACTTT. It yields the protein CASTWTGGSSPLHF. The V and J genes are TRBV27 and TRBJ1-6; TRBD1 matches 10 bases. V shed 7 bases, J shed 10 bases, and the junction held 7 bases outside the gene matches. The CDR3 consists of 14 residues. Per the germline V gene, CDR1 is MNHEY and CDR2 is SMNVEV (reference sequence).

The rearrangement links TRBV28 to TRBJ1-5; tentatively, D is TRBD1 (5 bases). The CDR3 covers 12 residues. Per the germline V gene, CDR1 is MDHEN and CDR2 is SYDVKM. Trimming took 8 bases from V and 7 from J, leaving 12 bases between them. The CDR3 loop reads CASCRGGQPQHF. In nucleotides, the CDR3 is TGTGCCAGCTGCCGCGGGGGACAGCCCCAGCATTTT.

The genes are TRBV6-5 and TRBJ1-5; D unclear. The CDR3 spans 12 residues. The germline V and J ends were trimmed by 7 bases and 9 bases, with 13 bases remaining between them. The germline V gene encodes CDR1 MNHEY and CDR2 SVGAGI. The CDR3 loop is CASTPASGPQHF. The CDR3 DNA is TGTGCCAGCACCCCCGCCTCGGGGCCCCAGCATTTT.

This clone was counted only a few times. The J gene is TRBJ1-1, the V gene TRBV10-3; tentatively, D is TRBD1 (5 bases). Germline CDR1 reads ENHRY; CDR2 reads SYGVKD. Deletions cut 10 bases from V and 1 base from J, with 10 bases between. The CDR3 loop spans 12 amino acids. This CDR3 reads CATATGNTEAFF. DNA for the CDR3: TGTGCCACCGCTACAGGGAACACTGAAGCTTTCTTT.

This sequence joins TRBV7-3 and TRBJ2-3; D remains ambiguous. Germline CDR1 SGHTA, CDR2 FQGTGA. CDR3 size: 14 residues. Trimming took off 5 bases at V and 5 bases at J, with 14 bases between the two ends. CDR3 protein: CASSLGLGIDTQYF. DNA for the CDR3: TGTGCCAGCAGCCTAGGGCTTGGGATAGATACGCAGTATTTT.

A few counts support this clone. This rearrangement joins TRBV7-3 to TRBJ2-2; no firm D call. CDR3 length: 14 amino acids. Trimming removed 5 bases at V and 4 bases at J, with 11 bases between. Per the germline V gene, CDR1 is SGHTA and CDR2 is FQGTGA. The CDR3 spells CASSLGYLTGELFF. The CDR3 nucleotides are TGTGCCAGCAGCCTCGGATACCTCACCGGGGAGCTGTTTTTT.

The gene calls are TRBV6-5 and TRBJ2-5, with D perhaps matching TRBD1 (5 bases). The CDR3 is 14 residues long. Trimming took off 5 bases at V and 3 bases at J, with 13 bases between the two ends. In germline, CDR1 is MNHEY, CDR2 SVGAGI. CDR3 loop: CASSRRQMKETQYF. The CDR3 coding sequence is TGTGCCAGCAGTCGGAGACAGATGAAAGAGACCCAGTACTTC.

This chain joins TRBV12-1 and TRBJ2-5; the table names TRBD2, a call not compared with the DNA. TRBV12-1 is described as a pseudogene. There are 16 residues in the CDR3. The CDR3, as DNA: TGTGCCAGCAGCAAAGGTAGCGGGGGGTTTGATAAGACCCAGTACTTC. Protein: CASSKGSGGFDKTQYF.